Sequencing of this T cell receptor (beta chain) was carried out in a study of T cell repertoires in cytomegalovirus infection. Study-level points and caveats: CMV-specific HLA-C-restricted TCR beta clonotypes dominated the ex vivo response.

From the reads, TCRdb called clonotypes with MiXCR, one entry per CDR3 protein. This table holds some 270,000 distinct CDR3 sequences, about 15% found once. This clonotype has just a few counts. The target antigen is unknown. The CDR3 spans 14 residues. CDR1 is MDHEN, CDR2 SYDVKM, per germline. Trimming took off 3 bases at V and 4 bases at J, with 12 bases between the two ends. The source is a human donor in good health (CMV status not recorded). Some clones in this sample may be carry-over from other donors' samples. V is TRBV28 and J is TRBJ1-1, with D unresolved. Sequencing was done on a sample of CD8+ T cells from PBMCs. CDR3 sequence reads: CASSFDGEGTEAFF. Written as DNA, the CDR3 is TGTGCCAGCAGTTTTGATGGGGAGGGCACTGAAGCTTTCTTT.